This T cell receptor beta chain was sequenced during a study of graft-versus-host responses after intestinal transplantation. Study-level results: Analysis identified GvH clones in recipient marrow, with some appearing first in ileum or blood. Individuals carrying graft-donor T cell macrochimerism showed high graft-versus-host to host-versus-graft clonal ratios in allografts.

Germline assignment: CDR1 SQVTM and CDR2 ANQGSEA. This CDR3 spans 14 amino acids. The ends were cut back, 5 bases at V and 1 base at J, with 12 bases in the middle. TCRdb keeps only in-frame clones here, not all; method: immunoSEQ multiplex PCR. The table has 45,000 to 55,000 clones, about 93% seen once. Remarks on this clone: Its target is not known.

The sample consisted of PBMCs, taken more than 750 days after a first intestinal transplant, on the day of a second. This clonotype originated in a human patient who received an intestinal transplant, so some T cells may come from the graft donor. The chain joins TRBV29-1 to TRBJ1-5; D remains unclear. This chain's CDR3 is CSVRLAASNQPQHF. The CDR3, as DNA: TGCAGCGTTCGCCTAGCGGCGAGCAATCAGCCCCAGCATTTT.